A selection of T cell receptor beta chains follows, all from one sample in a study of T cell repertoires in cytomegalovirus infection. Their specific antigens are unknown. MiXCR, applied by TCRdb to the reads, yields one record per CDR3 protein. Among hundreds of thousands of distinct CDR3 sequences listed, 25% to 35% were seen once. The sequencing used cultured PBMCs, collected from culture after CMV antigen stimulation. Receptors originate from a human donor in good health (CMV status not recorded). Some clones in this sample may be carry-over from other donors' samples. Each CDR3 is given with its conserved first and last residue. The D gene is left open where the match is weak. Clone size, where shown, is once, few, many, or a class for clones that have expanded.

V	J	D	size	DNA	CDR3
TRBV7-9	TRBJ2-3	.	once	TGTGCCAGCAGTTCGCGGGACTCCCTGCGCACAGATACGCAGTATTTT	CASSSRDSLRTDTQYF
TRBV19	TRBJ1-5	TRBD1	few	TGTGCCAGCAGCGCCGGGACAGAGAATCAGCCCCAGCATTTT	CASSAGTENQPQHF
TRBV6-5	TRBJ1-2	TRBD1	few	TGTGCCAGCAGTTACTCCGACAGGGGAGATGGCTACACCTTC	CASSYSDRGDGYTF
TRBV11-3	TRBJ1-3	.	few	TGTGCCAGCAGCCTGGGACGGTCGACTGGAAACACCATATATTTT	CASSLGRSTGNTIYF
TRBV27	TRBJ2-3	.	few	TGTGCCAGCAGTAGAATAGCGGTGTATAGCACAGATACGCAGTATTTT	CASSRIAVYSTDTQYF
TRBV6-7	TRBJ1-4	TRBD1	.	TGTGCCAGCAGTTACCCGGGACAGGGGCGTGAAAAACTGTTTTTT	CASSYPGQGREKLFF
TRBV6-2/TRBV6-3	TRBJ2-2	.	few	TGTGCCAGCGACGGTACCGGGGAGCTGTTTTTT	CASDGTGELFF
TRBV7-9	TRBJ1-2	.	.	TGTGCCAGCAGCTCGGACGGGGGATATGGCTACACCTTC	CASSSDGGYGYTF
TRBV10-3	TRBJ2-7	.	few	TGTGCCATCAGTCCGGGAGCCGGAGGTATGCTCTACGAGCAGTACTTC	CAISPGAGGMLYEQYF
TRBV10-3	TRBJ2-7	TRBD1	.	TGTGCCATCAGCCCGGACAGGGGGGCCTACGAGCAGTACTTC	CAISPDRGAYEQYF
TRBV12-3/TRBV12-4	TRBJ2-7	TRBD1	.	TGTGCCAGCAGCCAAAACAGGGGCTACGAGCAGTACTTC	CASSQNRGYEQYF
TRBV18	TRBJ1-1	TRBD1	few	TGTGCCAGCGCGTGGACAGGGATCCAGGGCACTGAAGCTTTCTTT	CASAWTGIQGTEAFF
TRBV7-8	TRBJ2-7	TRBD1	few	TGTGCCAGCAGCAAAGACAGGGGGGGATTCTACGAGCAGTACTTC	CASSKDRGGFYEQYF
TRBV7-9	TRBJ1-1	.	few	TGTGCCAGCACCGGGACAACGAACACTGAAGCTTTCTTT	CASTGTTNTEAFF
TRBV19	TRBJ1-5	.	once	TGTGCCAGTAGTATAGAGGGCAGGGGACAGCCCCAGCATTTT	CASSIEGRGQPQHF
TRBV6-1	TRBJ1-5	.	many	TGTGCCAGCAGTGACCTGCACCCCCGGGGGTATAGCAATCAGCCCCAGCATTTT	CASSDLHPRGYSNQPQHF
TRBV4-1	TRBJ2-3	.	.	TGCGCCAGCAGCCAAGTTGTGCTGCAAACGCAGTATTTT	CASSQVVLQTQYF
TRBV4-2	TRBJ2-3	TRBD2	.	TGTGCCAGCAGCCAAGCCCCTAGCGGGAGCGTCACAGATACGCAGTATTTT	CASSQAPSGSVTDTQYF
TRBV28	TRBJ2-2	TRBD1	.	TGTGCCGGCCGGGGACAGGGGGCGACCGGGGAGCTGTTTTTT	CAGRGQGATGELFF
TRBV28	TRBJ2-7	.	few	TGTGCCAGCAGTTTAAGCATCTACGAGCAGTACTTC	CASSLSIYEQYF
TRBV4-1	TRBJ1-6	TRBD1	.	TGCGCCAGCAGCCAAGAGGGAACAGGGGCTGCGTTGCCCCTCCACTTT	CASSQEGTGAALPLHF
TRBV5-6	TRBJ2-7	TRBD1	.	TGTGCCAGCAGCATGGACAGGCGCCGGGAGCAGTACTTC	CASSMDRRREQYF
TRBV19	TRBJ2-7	TRBD2	.	TGTGCCAGTAGTATAGTGGCGACTAGCGGGGAGCCCTCCTACGAGCAGTACTTC	CASSIVATSGEPSYEQYF
TRBV12-3/TRBV12-4	TRBJ2-1	.	.	TGTGCCAGCACTCTAGGGGGGGGTATGTTAAATGAGCAGTTCTTC	CASTLGGGMLNEQFF
TRBV27	TRBJ1-2	TRBD1	.	TGTGCCAGCAGAGGGACAGGGAAGAGTGGCTACACCTTC	CASRGTGKSGYTF
TRBV29-1	TRBJ2-5	.	few	TGCAGCGTTGAACCCAGGGATCAGACCCAGTACTTC	CSVEPRDQTQYF
TRBV7-7	TRBJ2-3	TRBD2	.	TGTGCTAGCAGTTCCGGACTAGCGGAAGGGGATACGCAGTATTTT	CASSSGLAEGDTQYF
TRBV12-3/TRBV12-4	TRBJ2-3	TRBD2	.	TGTGCCAGCAGTTTAATGCGGGAGCTAGATACGCAGTATTTT	CASSLMRELDTQYF
TRBV20-1	TRBJ2-1	TRBD2	few	TGCAGTGCTAGGGAAGCGGGGGGCTACAATGAGCAGTTCTTC	CSAREAGGYNEQFF
TRBV5-4	TRBJ1-6	.	.	TGTGCCAGCAGCTTGGCAGGCCGAGGGAATTCACCCCTCCACTTT	CASSLAGRGNSPLHF
TRBV27	TRBJ1-1	.	.	TGTGCCAGCAGTTTCCCGGGATCGAACACTGAAGCTTTCTTT	CASSFPGSNTEAFF
TRBV10-3	TRBJ1-2	TRBD1	many	TGTGCCATCTCCGTGGGACAGGGGCATGGCTACACCTTC	CAISVGQGHGYTF
TRBV7-2	TRBJ1-3	.	many	TGTGCCAGCAGTCTTGGGCCTGACTCTGGAAACACCATATATTTT	CASSLGPDSGNTIYF
TRBV20-1	TRBJ1-1	.	.	TGCAGTGCTAGAGATCAAGAGAGATTGAACACTGAAGCTTTCTTT	CSARDQERLNTEAFF
TRBV9	TRBJ2-4	TRBD1	few	TGTGCCAGCAGCGTCGACTCCGGGACAGAAAACATTCAGTACTTC	CASSVDSGTENIQYF
TRBV20-1	TRBJ2-7	TRBD2	few	TGCAGTGCTAGAGCGTCTAGCGGGAGCCCCTACGAGCAGTACTTC	CSARASSGSPYEQYF
TRBV7-9	TRBJ1-2	.	few	TGTGCCAGCACTAAAGCTCTAACCTATGGCTACACCTTC	CASTKALTYGYTF
TRBV11-1	TRBJ2-1	.	.	TGTGCCAGTTACCCGGGTCTCCCCTACAATGAGCAGTTCTTC	CASYPGLPYNEQFF
TRBV20-1	TRBJ2-4	.	.	TGCAGTGCCCAAATAAGGGGCAAAAACATTCAGTACTTC	CSAQIRGKNIQYF
TRBV7-2	TRBJ1-2	.	many	TGTGCCAGCAGCTTAGATCGTCTTAACTATGGCTACACCTTC	CASSLDRLNYGYTF
TRBV7-2	TRBJ1-3	.	few	TGTGCCAGCAGCTTAATGAACAGCGCGGTATACTCTGGAAACACCATATATTTT	CASSLMNSAVYSGNTIYF
TRBV7-8	TRBJ1-5	.	many	TGTGCCAGCAGCTTAGTAGGGGGGCAAGGGTTACGAAGCAATCAGCCCCAGCATTTT	CASSLVGGQGLRSNQPQHF
TRBV12-3/TRBV12-4	TRBJ2-2	.	few	TGTGCCAGCAGTTCCCGCAGGGGTGCCACCGGGGAGCTGTTTTTT	CASSSRRGATGELFF
TRBV6-1	TRBJ2-7	.	.	TGTGCCAGCAGTGACGGGTGGACAGCATCCTACGAGAAGTACTTC	CASSDGWTASYEKYF
TRBV27	TRBJ2-7	TRBD1	few	TGTGCCAGCAGTCCGGGACAGGGGAGTTGGAACGAGCAGTACTTC	CASSPGQGSWNEQYF
TRBV6-6	TRBJ2-1	TRBD1	.	TGTGCCAGCAGTTACCGGGACAGATACAATGAGCAGTTCTTC	CASSYRDRYNEQFF
TRBV19	TRBJ2-6	.	.	TGTGCCAGTAGTTTCGAAGGGCGGACTGGGGCCAACGTCCTGACTTTC	CASSFEGRTGANVLTF
TRBV15	TRBJ1-6	TRBD1	.	TGTGCCACCAGCAGAGGGGAGACAGGGGGCTCACCCCTCCACTTT	CATSRGETGGSPLHF
TRBV7-2	TRBJ2-7	.	.	TGTGCCAGCAGCTTAGAGGCTGAAGAGCAGTACTTC	CASSLEAEEQYF
TRBV19	TRBJ1-1	.	few	TGTGCCAGTAGTATAGATCGCGACTCGAACACTGAAGCTTTCTTT	CASSIDRDSNTEAFF